This T cell receptor beta chain was identified in a study of PD-L1 blockade in urothelial cancer. Study at large: At 3 weeks (second dose) and 6 weeks after starting treatment, blood was analyzed. Researchers found blood samples held a median of approximately 150,000 T cells.

Each PCR contained spiked-in synthetic TCR analog templates. Only in-frame clones appear in the TCRdb table, and some are missing; sequencing was by immunoSEQ multiplex PCR. The sample holds 30,000 to 40,000 clones, about nine tenths seen once. A total of 1 to 8 samples per patient were collected pretreatment and on-treatment. Sample: PBMCs, taken around atezolizumab (anti-PD-L1) treatment. The receptor was isolated from a man in his 70s with urothelial cancer.

The CDR3 spells CASNLLSGIRDEQFF. Written as DNA, the CDR3 is TGTGCCAGCAACCTCCTTAGCGGGATCCGCGATGAGCAGTTCTTC. This chain links TRBV2 with TRBJ2-1, with 8 bases fitting TRBD2. Per the germline V gene, CDR1 is SNHLY and CDR2 is FYNNEI. With 7 bases clipped from V and 8 bases from J, the junction kept 13 bases outside the gene matches. The CDR3 covers 15 residues.